The clone carrying this T cell receptor beta chain occurred a few times. Its antigen is as yet unknown. Unmatched junction bases numbered 8, after V lost 6 bases and J lost 1 base. Germline CDR1 and CDR2: SQVTM and ANQGSEA. The length of the CDR3 is 15 residues. TCRdb passed the RT-PCR reads through MiXCR, listing each CDR3 protein once. The table has about 780,000 distinct CDR3 sequences, around 18% seen once. The data are from a study of response to subunit inactivated influenza vaccine. Study-wide results and caveats: A suggestion made by the authors is that each seasonal influenza vaccination recruits few new T cells.

V gene TRBV29-1 combines with J gene TRBJ1-1, with 10 bases aligning to TRBD1. The receptor was derived from a man aged 50 to 60 who received an inactivated influenza vaccine. The source was PBMCs from blood, collected 5 days after vaccination. The CDR3 region has the DNA TGCAGCGTGAGGGACAGGGGCGCCCCGAACACTGAAGCTTTCTTT. Encoded protein: CSVRDRGAPNTEAFF.